This TCR beta chain was obtained from a study of blood T cell repertoires in COVID-19. CDR1 and CDR2 (germline): SGHTS, YDEGEE. CDR3 size: 15 residues. Trimming removed 4 bases at V and 1 base at J, with 14 bases between. TCRdb's copy holds only in-frame clones and misses some; the assay was immunoSEQ multiplex PCR. The repertoire holds 65,000 to 90,000 clones, around 91% seen once, with roughly 5.8% in the top ten. J is TRBJ2-5 and V is TRBV5-8, with D perhaps TRBD2 (5 bases). The TCR sequence derives from a human donor in a cohort sampled during active COVID-19. The sequencing sample was made of peripheral blood. The CDR3 DNA sequence: TGTGCCAGCAGCCGGAGGCAGCAACGCCAAGAGACCCAGTACTTC. Amino acid sequence: CASSRRQQRQETQYF.